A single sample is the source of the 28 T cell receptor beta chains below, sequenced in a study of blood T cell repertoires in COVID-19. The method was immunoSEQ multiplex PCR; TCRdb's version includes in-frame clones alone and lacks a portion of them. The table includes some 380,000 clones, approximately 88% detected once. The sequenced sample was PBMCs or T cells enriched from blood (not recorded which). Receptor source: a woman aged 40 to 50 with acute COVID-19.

DNA of the CDR3: TGCGCCAGCAGCTTGGCCTTCGGGACTAGTCTAAATGAGCAGTTCTTC. Amino acids: CASSLAFGTSLNEQFF. The rearrangement links TRBV5-1 to TRBJ2-1, with 8 nucleotides matching TRBD2. Per germline, CDR1 SGHRS and CDR2 YFSETQ. Trimming removed 0 bases from V and 7 bases from J; junction bases left unmatched: 9. The CDR3 loop spans 16 amino acids.

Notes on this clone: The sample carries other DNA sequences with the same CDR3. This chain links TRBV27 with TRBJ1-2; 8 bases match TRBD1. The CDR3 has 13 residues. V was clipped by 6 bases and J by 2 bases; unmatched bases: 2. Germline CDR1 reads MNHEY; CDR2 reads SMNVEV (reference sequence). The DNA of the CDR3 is TGTGCCAGCAGCCGACAGGGGAACTATGGCTACACCTTC. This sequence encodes CASSRQGNYGYTF.

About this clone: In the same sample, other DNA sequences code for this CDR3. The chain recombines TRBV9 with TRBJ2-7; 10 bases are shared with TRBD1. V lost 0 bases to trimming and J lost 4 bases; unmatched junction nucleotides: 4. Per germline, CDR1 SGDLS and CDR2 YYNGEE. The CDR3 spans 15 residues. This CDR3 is CASSVGTGGTYEQYF. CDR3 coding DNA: TGTGCCAGCAGCGTAGGGACAGGGGGAACTTACGAGCAGTACTTC.

CDR3 in amino acids: CASSYSTGGRETQYF. The CDR3 DNA is TGTGCCAGCAGTTACTCGACAGGGGGCAGGGAGACCCAGTACTTC. This chain links TRBV6-5 with TRBJ2-5; 10 nucleotides match TRBD1. Germline CDR1 reads MNHEY; CDR2 reads SVGAGI. J lost 5 bases, V lost 0 bases, and 3 bases had no gene match. The CDR3 has 15 amino acids.

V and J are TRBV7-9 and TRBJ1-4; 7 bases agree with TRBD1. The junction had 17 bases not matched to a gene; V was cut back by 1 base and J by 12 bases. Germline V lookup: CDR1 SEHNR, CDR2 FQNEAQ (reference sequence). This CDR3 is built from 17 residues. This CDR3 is CASSLGRGQSVERELFF. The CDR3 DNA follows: TGTGCCAGCAGCTTAGGGAGGGGGCAAAGCGTGGAGAGGGAACTGTTTTTT.

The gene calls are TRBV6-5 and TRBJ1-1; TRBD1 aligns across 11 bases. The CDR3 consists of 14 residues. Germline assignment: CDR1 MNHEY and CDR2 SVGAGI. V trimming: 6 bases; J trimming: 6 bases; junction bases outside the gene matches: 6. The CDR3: CASRRDRGAPEAFF. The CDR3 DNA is TGTGCCAGCAGGCGGGACAGGGGGGCCCCTGAAGCTTTCTTT.

The DNA of the CDR3 is TGTGCCACCAGCCTAGCGGGGGGTTCCTACGAGCAGTACTTC. This gives the protein CATSLAGGSYEQYF. This chain uses TRBV15 with TRBJ2-7; 11 bases align to TRBD2. J lost 1 base, V lost 5 bases, and 1 base had no gene match. Germline values: CDR1 LNHNV, CDR2 YYDKDF (reference sequence). The CDR3 covers 14 residues.

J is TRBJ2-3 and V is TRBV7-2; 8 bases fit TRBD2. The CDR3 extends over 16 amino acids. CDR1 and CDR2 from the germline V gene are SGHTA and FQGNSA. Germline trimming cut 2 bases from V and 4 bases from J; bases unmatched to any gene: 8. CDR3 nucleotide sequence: TGTGCCAGCAGCTTAACCGGGGGGGCCGGGGCAGATACGCAGTATTTT. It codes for CASSLTGGAGADTQYF.

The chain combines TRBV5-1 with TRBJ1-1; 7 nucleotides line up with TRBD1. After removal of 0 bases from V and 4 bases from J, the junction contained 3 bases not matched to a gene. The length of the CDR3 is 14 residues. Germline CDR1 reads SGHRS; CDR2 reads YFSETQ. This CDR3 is CASSLERQGTEAFF. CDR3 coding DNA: TGCGCCAGCAGCTTGGAGCGACAGGGCACTGAAGCTTTCTTT. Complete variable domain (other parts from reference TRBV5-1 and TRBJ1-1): KAGVTQTPRYLIKTRGQQVTLSCSPISGHRSVSWYQQTPGQGLQFLFEYFSETQRNKGNFPGRFSGRQFSNSRSEMNVSTLELGDSALYLCASSLERQGTEAFFGQGTRLTVV.

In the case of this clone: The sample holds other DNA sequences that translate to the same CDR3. The CDR3 spells CASSTTGSSGNTIYF. The CDR3 DNA reads as TGTGCCAGTAGTACGACAGGGAGCTCTGGAAACACCATATATTTT. The chain carries TRBV19 and TRBJ1-3; 7 bases fit TRBD1. Germline loops: CDR1 LNHDA, CDR2 SQIVND (reference sequence). The CDR3 has 15 amino acids. The junction had 3 bases not matched to a gene; V was cut back by 4 bases and J by 0 bases.

The CDR3 DNA sequence: TGTGCCTGGAGTAAAAACAGGGCCGGGGATGAAAAACTGTTTTTT. Translating it yields CAWSKNRAGDEKLFF. J is TRBJ1-4 and V is TRBV30, with a weak D call TRBD1 (6 bases). Deletions cut 2 bases from V and 6 bases from J, with 16 bases between. This CDR3 is 15 amino acids long. In germline, CDR1 is GTSNPN, CDR2 SVGIG (reference sequence).

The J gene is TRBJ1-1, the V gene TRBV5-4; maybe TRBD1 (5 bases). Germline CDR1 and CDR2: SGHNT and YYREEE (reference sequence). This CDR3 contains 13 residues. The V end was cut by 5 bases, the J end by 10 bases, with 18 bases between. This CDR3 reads CASRYDGTPGAFF. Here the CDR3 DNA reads TGTGCCAGCAGGTATGACGGGACTCCGGGAGCTTTCTTT.

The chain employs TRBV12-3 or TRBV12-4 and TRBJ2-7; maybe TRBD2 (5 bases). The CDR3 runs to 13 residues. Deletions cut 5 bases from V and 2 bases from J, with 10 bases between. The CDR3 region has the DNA TGTGCCAGCAGTCTAGGACTTACCTACGAGCAGTACTTC. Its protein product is CASSLGLTYEQYF.

The CDR3 reads CASGLDGDRGVVEQFF. CDR3 coding DNA: TGTGCTAGTGGTTTGGACGGGGACAGGGGTGTTGTTGAGCAGTTCTTC. V and J are TRBV12-5 and TRBJ2-1; the match to TRBD1 covers 10 bases. The CDR3 contains 16 residues. Losses at the gene ends were 1 base for V and 9 bases for J; bases not matched to a gene: 9. Germline values: CDR1 LGHNT, CDR2 FRNRAP.

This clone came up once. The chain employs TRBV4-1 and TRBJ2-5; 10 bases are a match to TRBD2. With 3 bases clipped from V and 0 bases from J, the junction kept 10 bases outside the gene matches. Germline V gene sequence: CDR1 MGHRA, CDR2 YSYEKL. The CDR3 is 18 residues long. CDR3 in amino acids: CASSHRTPSGGYQETQYF. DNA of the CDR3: TGCGCCAGCAGCCACCGGACCCCTAGCGGGGGCTACCAAGAGACCCAGTACTTC.

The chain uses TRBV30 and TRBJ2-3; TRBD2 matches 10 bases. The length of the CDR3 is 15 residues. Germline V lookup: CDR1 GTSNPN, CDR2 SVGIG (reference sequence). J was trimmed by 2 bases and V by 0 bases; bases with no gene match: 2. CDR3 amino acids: CAWSVLAGFTDTQYF. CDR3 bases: TGTGCCTGGAGTGTACTAGCGGGATTCACAGATACGCAGTATTTT.

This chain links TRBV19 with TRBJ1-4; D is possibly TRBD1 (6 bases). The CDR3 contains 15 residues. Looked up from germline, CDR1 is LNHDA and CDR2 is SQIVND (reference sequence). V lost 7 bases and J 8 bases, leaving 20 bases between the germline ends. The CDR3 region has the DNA TGTGCCAGTACTCCCTTCGGGGGGCGCTTAGAAAAACTGTTTTTT. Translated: CASTPFGGRLEKLFF.

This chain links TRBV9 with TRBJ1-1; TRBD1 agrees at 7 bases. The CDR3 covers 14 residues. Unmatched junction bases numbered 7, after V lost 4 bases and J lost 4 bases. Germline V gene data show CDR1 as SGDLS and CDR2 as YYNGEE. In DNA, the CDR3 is TGTGCCAGCAGCAAGACAGGGACCAGCACTGAAGCTTTCTTT. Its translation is CASSKTGTSTEAFF.

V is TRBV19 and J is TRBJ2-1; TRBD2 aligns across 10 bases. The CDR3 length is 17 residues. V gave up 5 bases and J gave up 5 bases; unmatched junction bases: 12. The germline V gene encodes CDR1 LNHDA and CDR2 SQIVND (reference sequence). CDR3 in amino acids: CASSPTPTSGDNNEQFF. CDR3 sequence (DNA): TGTGCCAGTAGTCCTACCCCCACTAGCGGGGACAACAATGAGCAGTTCTTC.

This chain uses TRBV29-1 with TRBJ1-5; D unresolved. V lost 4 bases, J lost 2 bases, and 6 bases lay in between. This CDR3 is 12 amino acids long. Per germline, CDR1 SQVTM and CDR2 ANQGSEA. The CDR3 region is CSVGAGNQPQHF. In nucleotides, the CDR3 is TGCAGCGTTGGAGCTGGCAATCAGCCCCAGCATTTT.

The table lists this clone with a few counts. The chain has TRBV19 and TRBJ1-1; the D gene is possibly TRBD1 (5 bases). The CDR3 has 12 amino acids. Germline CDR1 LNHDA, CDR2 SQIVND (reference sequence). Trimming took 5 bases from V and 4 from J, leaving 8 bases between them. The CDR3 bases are TGTGCCAGTAGTCGGGGGGGCACTGAAGCTTTCTTT. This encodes CASSRGGTEAFF.

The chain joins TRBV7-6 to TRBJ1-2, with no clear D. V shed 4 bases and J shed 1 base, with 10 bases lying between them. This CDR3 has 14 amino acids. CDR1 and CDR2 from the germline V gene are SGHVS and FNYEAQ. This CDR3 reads CASSSGLVNYGYTF. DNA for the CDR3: TGTGCCAGCAGCTCCGGACTGGTTAACTATGGCTACACCTTC.

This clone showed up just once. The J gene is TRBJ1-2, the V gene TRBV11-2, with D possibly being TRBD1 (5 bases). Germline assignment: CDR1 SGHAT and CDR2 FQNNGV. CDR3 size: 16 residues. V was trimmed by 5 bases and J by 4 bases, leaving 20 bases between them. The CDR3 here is CASSVPRQGGSYGYTF. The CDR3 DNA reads TGTGCCAGCAGCGTTCCCCGGCAGGGAGGGAGCTATGGCTACACCTTC.

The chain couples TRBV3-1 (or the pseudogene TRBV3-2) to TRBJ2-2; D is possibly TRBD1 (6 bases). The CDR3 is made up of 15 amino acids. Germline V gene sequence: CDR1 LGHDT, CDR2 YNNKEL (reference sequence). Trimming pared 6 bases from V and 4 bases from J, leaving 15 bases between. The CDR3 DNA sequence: TGTGCCAGCAGGCCCACAGGACAGACCACCGGGGAGCTGTTTTTT. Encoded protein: CASRPTGQTTGELFF.

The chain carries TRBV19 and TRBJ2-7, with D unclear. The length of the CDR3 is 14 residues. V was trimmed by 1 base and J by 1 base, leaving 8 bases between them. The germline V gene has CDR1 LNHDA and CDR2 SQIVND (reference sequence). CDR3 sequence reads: CASSIVASSYEQYF. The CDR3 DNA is TGTGCCAGTAGTATAGTGGCAAGTTCCTACGAGCAGTACTTC. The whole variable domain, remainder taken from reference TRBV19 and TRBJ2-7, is DGGITQSPKYLFRKEGQNVTLSCEQNLNHDAMYWYRQDPGQGLRLIYYSQIVNDFQKGDIAEGYSVSREKKESFPLTVTSAQKNPTAFYLCASSIVASSYEQYFGPGTRLTVT.

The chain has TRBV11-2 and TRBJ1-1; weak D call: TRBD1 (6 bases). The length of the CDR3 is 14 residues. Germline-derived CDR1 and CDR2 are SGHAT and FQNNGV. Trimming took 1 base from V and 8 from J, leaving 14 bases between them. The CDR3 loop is CASSLGRTGMEAFF. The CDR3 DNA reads TGTGCCAGCAGCTTAGGACGAACAGGGATGGAAGCTTTCTTT. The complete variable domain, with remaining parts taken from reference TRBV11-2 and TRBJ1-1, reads EAGVAQSPRYKIIEKRQSVAFWCNPISGHATLYWYQQILGQGPKLLIQFQNNGVVDDSQLPKDRFSAERLKGVDSTLKIQPAKLEDSAVYLCASSLGRTGMEAFFGQGTRLTVV.

CDR3 in amino acids: CATARTSQETQYF. The DNA for the CDR3 is TGTGCTACCGCCCGGACTTCGCAAGAGACCCAGTACTTC. V gene TRBV6-5 combines with J gene TRBJ2-5, with D tentatively TRBD2 (5 bases). CDR3 length equals 13 residues. Germline V gene lookup returns CDR1 MNHEY and CDR2 SVGAGI.

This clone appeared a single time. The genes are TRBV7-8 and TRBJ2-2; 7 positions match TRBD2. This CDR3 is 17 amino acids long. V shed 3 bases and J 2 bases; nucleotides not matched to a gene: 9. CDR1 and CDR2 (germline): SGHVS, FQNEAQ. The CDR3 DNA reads TGTGCCAGCAGCTTCCCTGAGGCGGGGGACAACACCGGGGAGCTGTTTTTT. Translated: CASSFPEAGDNTGELFF.